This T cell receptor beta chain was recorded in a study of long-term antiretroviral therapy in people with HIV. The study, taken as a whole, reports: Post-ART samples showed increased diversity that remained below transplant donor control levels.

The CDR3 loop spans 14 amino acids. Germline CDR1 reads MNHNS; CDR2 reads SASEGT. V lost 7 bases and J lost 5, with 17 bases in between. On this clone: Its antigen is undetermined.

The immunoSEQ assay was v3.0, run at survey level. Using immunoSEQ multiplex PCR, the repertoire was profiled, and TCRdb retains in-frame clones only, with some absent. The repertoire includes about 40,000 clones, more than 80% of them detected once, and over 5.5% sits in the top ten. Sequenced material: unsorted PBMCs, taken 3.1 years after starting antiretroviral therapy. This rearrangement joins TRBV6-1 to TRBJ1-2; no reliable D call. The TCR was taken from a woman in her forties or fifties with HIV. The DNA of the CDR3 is TGTGCCAGCACCCCCCAATCGGATCCTTATGGCTACACCTTC. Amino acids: CASTPQSDPYGYTF.